The next 3 T cell receptor beta chains were all read from a single sample in a study of cytomegalovirus exposure and HLA in healthy donors. Amplification used 60 Vbeta primers and 13 Jbeta primers. Libraries were prepared by immunoSEQ multiplex PCR; TCRdb keeps only in-frame clonotypes and omits some of them. The sample lists about 160,000 clones, over 70% occurring once. The sequenced material came from PBMCs. Receptors originate from a woman between 50 and 59 years old in good health and CMV-seropositive.

The chain joins TRBV7-2 to TRBJ2-1; 7 nucleotides agree with TRBD1. Germline V gene sequence: CDR1 SGHTA, CDR2 FQGNSA. CDR3 size: 11 residues. V trimming: 6 bases; J trimming: 10 bases; junction bases outside the gene matches: 3. The CDR3 sequence: CASSQGEEQFF. The CDR3 coding sequence is TGTGCCAGCAGTCAGGGGGAGGAGCAGTTCTTC.

The chain couples TRBV4-3 to TRBJ1-5; 7 bases are shared with TRBD1. This CDR3 is built from 15 residues. Germline-derived CDR1 and CDR2 are LGHNA and YSLEER. V was clipped by 2 bases and J by 6 bases; unmatched bases: 7. The CDR3 loop reads CASSQSWQGGQPQHF. The CDR3 nucleotides read TGCGCCAGCAGCCAAAGTTGGCAGGGGGGTCAGCCCCAGCATTTT.

The chain carries TRBV29-1 and TRBJ1-1; D uncertain. From germline, CDR1 is SQVTM and CDR2 ANQGSEA. The ends were cut back, 7 bases at V and 4 bases at J, with 19 bases in the middle. CDR3 length: 14 residues. Here the CDR3 reads CSDVRGGGITEAFF. The CDR3 DNA sequence: TGCAGCGACGTTCGAGGAGGAGGGATCACTGAAGCTTTCTTT.